The next 17 T cell receptor beta chains were all read from a single sample in a study of OX40 agonist ivuxolimab in advanced cancers. Produced via immunoSEQ multiplex PCR; TCRdb's table is partial and in-frame only. Of approximately 99,000 clones listed, about 96% were seen once; the top ten hold just over 2%. The material sequenced was CD4+ or CD8+ T cells sorted from blood, taken in a trial of the OX40 agonist ivuxolimab. The receptors here all came from an adult with an advanced solid tumor such as melanoma, head and neck, liver or kidney cancer.

The V and J genes are TRBV11-1 and TRBJ2-7, with unresolved D. The CDR3 totals 12 residues. Germline lookup yields CDR1 SGHAT and CDR2 FQDESV (reference sequence). The ends were cut back, 3 bases at V and 4 bases at J, with 7 bases in the middle. This CDR3 reads CASSFNEYEQYF. DNA of the CDR3: TGTGCCAGCAGCTTTAATGAATACGAGCAGTACTTC. Variable domain in full (rest from reference TRBV11-1 and TRBJ2-7): EAEVAQSPRYKITEKSQAVAFWCDPISGHATLYWYRQILGQGPELLVQFQDESVVDDSQLPKDRFSAERLKGVDSTLKIQPAELGDSAMYLCASSFNEYEQYFGPGTRLTVT.

V usage is TRBV9 and J usage is TRBJ2-5, with D perhaps being TRBD1 or TRBD2 (5 bases each). V was pared by 4 bases and J by 4 bases, with 20 bases between. Germline V gives CDR1 SGDLS, CDR2 YYNGEE. The CDR3 is 16 residues long. CDR3 in amino acids: CASSFADWDAGETQYF. Here the CDR3 DNA reads TGTGCCAGCAGCTTCGCGGATTGGGACGCCGGAGAGACCCAGTACTTC.

This clone was counted once. The chain employs TRBV5-6 and TRBJ2-7; a weak D match, TRBD2 (6 bases). The CDR3 loop spans 14 amino acids. V was trimmed by 5 bases and J by 3 bases, leaving 15 bases between them. From germline, CDR1 is SGHDT and CDR2 YYEEEE. The CDR3 DNA sequence: TGTGCCAGCAGGCTGAAGGGAGCGGGCTACGAGCAGTACTTC. Its protein product is CASRLKGAGYEQYF.

The chain carries TRBV5-4 and TRBJ2-2, with 7 bases lining up with TRBD1. CDR3 length equals 14 residues. The V gene end was trimmed by 0 bases and the J gene end by 6 bases; junction bases not matched to a gene: 2. Germline V gives CDR1 SGHNT, CDR2 YYREEE (reference sequence). The chain's CDR3 is CASSLGQGSGELFF. CDR3 DNA: TGTGCCAGCAGCTTGGGACAGGGATCCGGGGAGCTGTTTTTT.

This clone occurred once. V gene TRBV2 combines with J gene TRBJ1-4, with TRBD1 matching over 9 bases. Germline-derived CDR1 and CDR2 are SNHLY and FYNNEI. After removal of 3 bases from V and 7 bases from J, the junction contained 6 bases not matched to a gene. This CDR3 contains 15 residues. CDR3 in DNA: TGTGCCAGCAGTGAGAGGGACAGGGTTACTGAAAAACTGTTTTTT. Translating it yields CASSERDRVTEKLFF.

V usage is TRBV30 and J usage is TRBJ1-1, with 9 bases matching TRBD1. J lost 10 bases, V lost 4 bases, and 16 bases had no gene match. The V gene's germline CDR1 is GTSNPN and CDR2 SVGIG (reference sequence). This CDR3 comprises 15 residues. The CDR3 region is CAWNTGTGIGVGAFF. For the CDR3, the DNA is TGTGCCTGGAATACCGGGACAGGGATAGGCGTTGGAGCTTTCTTT.

This clone was recorded once. As DNA, the CDR3 is TGTGCCAGCAGCTTAACCGGGACAGGTTCATACTCGAACACCGGGGAGCTGTTTTTT. Translating gives CASSLTGTGSYSNTGELFF. The chain employs TRBV7-3 and TRBJ2-2, with TRBD1 identical over 8 bases. CDR3 length equals 19 residues. Germline V CDR1 and CDR2: SGHTA, FQGTGA. V gave up 0 bases and J gave up 0 bases; unmatched junction bases: 9.

The chain carries TRBV7-9 and TRBJ1-3, with TRBD1 identical over 7 bases. With V trimmed by 3 bases and J by 2 bases, 4 bases remained unmatched. Germline lookup yields CDR1 SEHNR and CDR2 FQNEAQ (reference sequence). The CDR3 is 15 amino acids. CDR3 DNA: TGTGCCAGCAGCTTTCAGGGGGAGGCTGGAAACACCATATATTTT. The encoded protein is CASSFQGEAGNTIYF.

The chain combines TRBV27 with TRBJ1-5, with 8 bases fitting TRBD1. The CDR3 extends over 14 amino acids. Unmatched junction bases numbered 3, after V lost 6 bases and J lost 2 bases. The germline gives CDR1 MNHEY, CDR2 SMNVEV (reference sequence). As DNA, the CDR3 is TGTGCCAGCAGGCAACAGGGGGGCAATCAGCCCCAGCATTTT. Amino acid sequence: CASRQQGGNQPQHF.

This chain uses TRBV5-4 with TRBJ2-7; TRBD2 matches 11 bases. This CDR3 comprises 15 residues. Germline assignment: CDR1 SGHNT and CDR2 YYREEE (reference sequence). V was pared by 4 bases and J by 3 bases, with 6 bases of the junction left unmatched. CDR3 region: CASSSRLAGSYEQYF. The CDR3 coding sequence is TGTGCCAGCAGCAGCCGACTAGCGGGAAGCTACGAGCAGTACTTC.

The chain recombines TRBV29-1 with TRBJ2-1; 7 bases match TRBD2. The CDR3 is 13 amino acids. Germline V CDR1 and CDR2: SQVTM, ANQGSEA. J was trimmed by 3 bases and V by 1 base; bases with no gene match: 0. CDR3: CSVEGTSYNEQFF. For the CDR3, the DNA is TGCAGCGTTGAAGGGACTAGCTACAATGAGCAGTTCTTC.

CDR3 residues: CASSFRTVAGSGNTIYF. The DNA for the CDR3 is TGTGCCAGCAGTTTCAGGACGGTGGCGGGCTCTGGAAACACCATATATTTT. The genes are TRBV27 and TRBJ1-3; D unclear. The V end was cut by 3 bases, the J end by 0 bases, with 15 bases between. Germline V CDR1 and CDR2: MNHEY, SMNVEV (reference sequence). This CDR3 has 17 amino acids.

This chain joins TRBV2 and TRBJ2-5, with D uncertain. The CDR3 has 12 amino acids. Trimming removed 7 bases from V and 5 bases from J, with 11 bases in between. Per germline, CDR1 SNHLY and CDR2 FYNNEI. The CDR3 region is CASNNLQETQYF. CDR3 coding DNA: TGTGCCAGCAATAACCTCCAGGAGACCCAGTACTTC. Full variable domain (missing parts from reference TRBV2 and TRBJ2-5): EPEVTQTPSHQVTQMGQEVILRCVPISNHLYFYWYRQILGQKVEFLVSFYNNEISEKSEIFDDQFSVERPDGSNFTLKIRSTKLEDSAMYFCASNNLQETQYFGPGTRLLVL.

This clone was observed once. The chain joins TRBV6-1 to TRBJ2-7; D not certain. Trimming removed 2 bases at V and 1 base at J, with 15 bases between. This CDR3 comprises 16 residues. The germline gives CDR1 MNHNS, CDR2 SASEGT. This CDR3 reads CASSEWATTSSYEQYF. CDR3 nucleotide sequence: TGTGCCAGCAGTGAATGGGCTACTACTTCTTCCTACGAGCAGTACTTC.

The chain recombines TRBV6-1 with TRBJ2-7; no clear D. The CDR3 length is 14 residues. The germline V gene encodes CDR1 MNHNS and CDR2 SASEGT. With 1 base removed from V and 0 bases from J, the gap between germline ends came to 7 bases. Here the CDR3 DNA reads TGTGCCAGCAGTGAAGGGACCCCCTCCTACGAGCAGTACTTC. As protein: CASSEGTPSYEQYF.

The chain joins TRBV7-2 to TRBJ2-1, with 11 bases fitting TRBD2. The CDR3 totals 18 residues. Germline V lookup: CDR1 SGHTA, CDR2 FQGNSA. V lost 4 bases, J lost 0 bases, and 8 bases stayed unmatched. DNA of the CDR3: TGTGCCAGCAGCTCTACTCTAGCGGGGGGCTCCTCCTACAATGAGCAGTTCTTC. Amino acids: CASSSTLAGGSSYNEQFF.

There are a few counts of this clone. This chain joins TRBV4-2 and TRBJ2-7; the D is unclear. Trimming pared 4 bases from V and 3 bases from J, leaving 10 bases between. The CDR3 contains 13 residues. CDR1 and CDR2 from the germline V gene are LGHNA and YNFKEQ. CDR3 region: CASSPPFSYEQYF. CDR3 DNA sequence: TGTGCCAGCAGCCCACCCTTTAGCTACGAGCAGTACTTC.